This TCR beta chain stems from a study of blood T cell repertoires in COVID-19. About the study: The origin of the acute and convalescent COVID-19 samples was the United States, Italy and Spain.

Original methodology: From reference gene primer amplification, estimates of nucleated cell counts were derived. Measured with immunoSEQ multiplex PCR; TCRdb has only the in-frame clones, and not every one. V, J and clone size are those of that table, while D and trimming were read from the DNA. Here the sample spans about 120,000 clones, roughly 77% being singletons. Worth noting for this clone: The sample carries other DNA sequences with the same CDR3.

Germline V gene lookup returns CDR1 SGHRS and CDR2 YFSETQ. The ends lost 0 bases at V and 1 base at J; junction bases unmatched: 1. This CDR3 contains 14 residues. The chain couples TRBV5-1 to TRBJ2-7, with TRBD1 matching 7 bases. Input material: peripheral blood. This receptor was taken from a man between 60 and 75 years old with active or convalescent COVID-19. CDR3: CASSLDRGSYEQYF. CDR3 nucleotide sequence: TGCGCCAGCAGCTTGGACAGGGGATCCTACGAGCAGTACTTC.